This TCR beta chain was captured in a study of T cell clones after liver transplantation. Study-level information: Post-transplant blood was tracked for graft-donor-reactive T cell clones identified in a pre-transplant mixed lymphocyte reaction.

Generated by immunoSEQ multiplex PCR, the TCRdb table keeps only in-frame clones and is missing some. The data hold approximately 100,000 clones, with around 80% observed a single time. Sorting of unstimulated PBMCs yielded separate CD3+CD4+ and CD3+CD8+ fractions. V lost 4 bases to trimming and J lost 2 bases, with 12 bases between them. The V gene's germline CDR1 is SQVTM and CDR2 ANQGSEA. The CDR3 covers 14 residues. The sequencing used CD4+ T cells from blood, collected around 4 years after liver transplant. The source is a human patient who received a liver transplant. The T cells may partly be graft donor cells. The rearrangement uses TRBV29-1 and TRBJ1-3; D may be TRBD1 (5 bases). The CDR3 spells CSVVGGVTGNTIYF. CDR3 coding DNA: TGCAGCGTTGTGGGGGGGGTAACTGGAAACACCATATATTTT.